This TCR beta chain was recorded in a study of blood T cell repertoires in COVID-19. Across the whole study: COVID-19 samples, acute and convalescent, were from the United States, Italy and Spain. From T cells, B-cell-depleted T cells, or PBMCs came the material, which was cDNA or gDNA.

In the authors' methods: Amplification of reference gene primers provided the estimated nucleated cell counts. The data were produced by immunoSEQ multiplex PCR, yet TCRdb's version contains in-frame clones alone and is incomplete. V and J calls plus clone size are reproduced from that table; the DNA served to infer D and trimming. The sample records a few hundred thousand clones, approximately 78% being singletons. During active infection, Seattle patients enrolled and were then monitored through disease. What was sequenced was peripheral blood. The sequence was collected from a woman in her 70s with COVID-19, enrolled during active disease.

The CDR3 coding sequence is TGCGCCAGCAGTGAGATGGGGCGTCTGGGGAACAATGAGCAGTTCTTC. Translating it yields CASSEMGRLGNNEQFF. This chain joins TRBV10-1 and TRBJ2-1, with D maybe TRBD1 (5 bases). The CDR3 length is 16 residues. CDR1 and CDR2 (germline): WNHNN, SYGVQD (reference sequence). Trimming pared 2 bases from V and 5 bases from J, leaving 16 bases between.